The 17 T cell receptor beta chains presented below share a single source sample, sequenced in a study of response to subunit inactivated influenza vaccine listed by TCRdb under 2018. To prepare the library, RT-PCR was applied. TCRdb names Illumina HiSeq 2500 as the instrument used. TCRdb took the public reads, trimmed them with fastp at Q25, ran MiXCR for clone calling and kept in-frame beta chains. Here each entry gathers all rows of one CDR3 protein and keeps the most common genes and DNA. The sample profile shows 800,000 or so distinct CDR3 sequences; 21% of them were found once. The top ten clones comprise roughly a tenth of the sample. The sample was PBMCs from blood, taken roughly 5 days after vaccination. These receptors were taken from a man aged 50 to 59 who received an inactivated influenza vaccine. Donor details come from another sample of the same person, matched by shared clones.

The genes are TRBV28 and TRBJ2-4; 7 positions agree with TRBD2. Looked up from germline, CDR1 is MDHEN and CDR2 is SYDVKM. The CDR3 consists of 13 residues. Trimming at V came to 8 bases and at J to 1 base, leaving 2 bases not matched to a gene. The CDR3 nucleotides read TGTGCCAGCGGGGGGGGGGCCAAAAACATTCAGTACTTC. It codes for CASGGGAKNIQYF.

The chain uses TRBV6-5 and TRBJ2-2; TRBD2 agrees at 7 bases. Germline assignment: CDR1 MNHEY and CDR2 SVGAGI. The CDR3 is made up of 15 amino acids. The ends lost 8 bases at V and 3 bases at J; junction bases unmatched: 9. The CDR3 is CASVPGGWDTGELFF. The CDR3 DNA reads as TGTGCCAGCGTTCCGGGGGGTTGGGACACCGGGGAGCTGTTTTTT.

V is TRBV2 and J is TRBJ2-1; D is unresolved. V was shortened by 3 bases and J by 5 bases, with 14 bases between the two germline ends. The CDR3 runs to 15 residues. Germline lookup yields CDR1 SNHLY and CDR2 FYNNEI. The CDR3 DNA reads TGTGCCAGCAGTGACGCTAGGCGGATAAACAATGAGCAGTTCTTC. It translates to CASSDARRINNEQFF.

This clonotype was observed many times. The chain recombines TRBV29-1 with TRBJ1-3; D gene unclear. V gave up 6 bases and J gave up 1 base, with 10 bases separating them. The CDR3 is 13 residues long. The germline gives CDR1 SQVTM, CDR2 ANQGSEA. DNA for the CDR3: TGCAGCGTCGGAGGAGATTCTGGAAACACCATATATTTT. It specifies CSVGGDSGNTIYF. The complete variable domain, with remaining parts taken from reference TRBV29-1 and TRBJ1-3, reads SAVISQKPSRDICQRGTSLTIQCQVDSQVTMMFWYRQQPGQSLTLIATANQGSEATYESGFVIDKFPISRPNLTFSTLTVSNMSPEDSSIYLCSVGGDSGNTIYFGEGSWLTVV.

This chain connects TRBV3-1 to TRBJ1-2; D remains ambiguous. This CDR3 has 17 residues. CDR1 and CDR2 (germline): LGHDT, YNNKEL (reference sequence). V lost 2 bases to trimming and J lost 3 bases, with 19 bases between them. The CDR3 reads CASSQIVVLPGDYGYTF. The CDR3 DNA reads as TGTGCCAGCAGCCAAATCGTGGTCCTCCCCGGGGACTATGGCTACACCTTC.

This clonotype was observed at least ten times. V usage is TRBV12-3 or TRBV12-4 and J usage is TRBJ1-2; D is possibly TRBD1 (5 bases). The CDR3 extends over 14 amino acids. Trimming removed 7 bases from V and 4 bases from J, with 16 bases in between. The CDR3 protein is CASNPGRGPYGYTF. The CDR3, as DNA: TGTGCCAGCAACCCCGGGCGGGGCCCCTATGGCTACACCTTC.

The J gene is TRBJ2-7, the V gene TRBV7-2, with a tentative D call TRBD2 (6 bases). Germline CDR1 is SGHTA and CDR2 is FQGNSA. CDR3 size: 15 residues. Trimming took 0 bases from V and 3 from J, leaving 12 bases between them. The CDR3, as DNA: TGTGCCAGCAGCTTAGCGTGGAGGGCGGACTACGAGCAGTACTTC. Amino acid sequence: CASSLAWRADYEQYF. Looking up the rest from reference TRBV7-2 and TRBJ2-7 gives the full variable domain: GAGVSQSPSNKVTEKGKDVELRCDPISGHTALYWYRQSLGQGLEFLIYFQGNSAPDKSGLPSDRFSAERTGGSVSTLTIQRTQQEDSAVYLCASSLAWRADYEQYFGPGTRLTVT.

V is TRBV6-2 or TRBV6-3 and J is TRBJ2-7, with TRBD1 identical over 11 bases. Germline loops: CDR1 MNHEY, CDR2 SVGEGT. This CDR3 spans 18 amino acids. V lost 0 bases to trimming and J lost 5 bases; unmatched junction nucleotides: 12. The CDR3 loop reads CASSYSSMGTGGFDEQYF. In DNA form, the CDR3 reads TGTGCCAGCAGTTACTCGAGTATGGGGACAGGGGGATTCGACGAGCAGTACTTC.

V and J are TRBV7-2 and TRBJ1-6, with D uncertain. V was pared by 2 bases and J by 5 bases, with 10 bases between. Germline loops: CDR1 SGHTA, CDR2 FQGNSA. The CDR3 spans 15 residues. The DNA of the CDR3 is TGTGCCAGCAGCTTACAGGCTTCACATAATTCACCCCTCCACTTT. This sequence encodes CASSLQASHNSPLHF.

This clonotype was counted between two and nine times. The CDR3 DNA is TGTGCCAGCAGCTTATACCTAGCGGGAACCTACGAGCAGTACTTC. Protein product: CASSLYLAGTYEQYF. V is TRBV7-2 and J is TRBJ2-7, with TRBD2 identical over 9 bases. The ends lost 2 bases at V and 2 bases at J; junction bases unmatched: 4. Germline loops: CDR1 SGHTA, CDR2 FQGNSA. CDR3 length: 15 amino acids.

The V call is TRBV5-1, the J call TRBJ1-2; D not certain. This CDR3 region has 11 residues. Trimming cost V 0 bases and J 6 bases, with 3 bases left between them. Germline V gene data show CDR1 as SGHRS and CDR2 as YFSETQ. Written as DNA, the CDR3 is TGCGCCAGCAGCTTGGGAAATGGCTACACCTTC. Its protein product is CASSLGNGYTF.

CDR3 loop: CSARPTRDSPHLYF. CDR3 nucleotides: TGCAGTGCTAGGCCAACCCGGGACAGCCCTCACCTGTACTTC. V and J are TRBV20-1 and TRBJ2-7; TRBD1 agrees at 7 bases. This CDR3 spans 14 amino acids. V lost 3 bases and J lost 12; bases outside the gene matches: 17. Germline V gives CDR1 DFQATT, CDR2 SNEGSKA (reference sequence).

This clonotype was recorded many times. This chain joins TRBV12-3 or TRBV12-4 and TRBJ2-3; 11 nucleotides match TRBD2. The CDR3 is 15 residues long. The junction had 5 bases not matched to a gene; V was cut back by 5 bases and J by 4 bases. The CDR3, as DNA: TGTGCCAGCAGTAGACTAGCGGGACGGGCAGATACGCAGTATTTT. Amino acid sequence: CASSRLAGRADTQYF.

V and J are TRBV28 and TRBJ2-1; TRBD2 aligns across 8 bases. The CDR3 consists of 15 residues. The junction had 9 bases not matched to a gene; V was cut back by 5 bases and J by 6 bases. Germline V gene sequence: CDR1 MDHEN, CDR2 SYDVKM. CDR3 loop: CASSPTRGGINEQFF. DNA of the CDR3: TGTGCCAGCAGTCCCACCCGGGGGGGAATCAATGAGCAGTTCTTC.

This clonotype was detected only a few times. This chain joins TRBV4-3 and TRBJ2-7, with D possibly called TRBD1 or TRBD2 (5 bases each). Trimming pared 0 bases from V and 5 bases from J, leaving 11 bases between. The CDR3 spans 14 residues. CDR1 LGHNA and CDR2 YSLEER come from the germline V gene. CDR3 region: CASSQDYMGDEQYF. The CDR3 DNA sequence: TGCGCCAGCAGCCAAGATTATATGGGGGACGAGCAGTACTTC.

In its sample, this clonotype was seen a few times. The chain links TRBV4-2 to TRBJ2-2; TRBD2 agrees at 7 bases. The CDR3 is 16 residues long. With 4 bases clipped from V and 2 bases from J, the junction kept 7 bases outside the gene matches. CDR1 is LGHNA and CDR2 is YNFKEQ in the germline V gene. The CDR3 reads CASSPWAGDNTGELFF. The CDR3 nucleotides are TGTGCCAGCAGCCCCTGGGCGGGGGATAACACCGGGGAGCTGTTTTTT.

This sequence joins TRBV27 and TRBJ2-3; TRBD1 matches at 9 bases. The CDR3 covers 14 residues. Unmatched junction bases numbered 10, after V lost 5 bases and J lost 10 bases. Germline CDR1 MNHEY, CDR2 SMNVEV (reference sequence). The CDR3 region is CASSHPGQGKAQYF. CDR3 in DNA: TGTGCCAGCAGTCATCCGGGACAGGGAAAGGCGCAGTATTTT.